These 5 T cell receptor beta chains share one sample of origin, sequenced in a study of control samples from healthy donors and cancer patients. The repertoire was sequenced with immunoSEQ multiplex PCR; TCRdb's copy has only in-frame clones and lacks some. The sample carries tens of thousands of clones, roughly 84% recorded once. The sequencing sample was made of blood. The source of these receptors is a woman between 45 and 65 years old in good health.

The sample holds one count of this clone. The genes are TRBV18 and TRBJ2-2; 8 bases fit TRBD1. Trimming took 4 bases from V and 3 from J; bases not matched to a gene: 7. CDR3 length: 16 amino acids. Germline CDR1 is KGHSH and CDR2 is LQKENI. The CDR3 reads CASSRLTGEDTGELFF. CDR3 bases: TGTGCCAGCTCACGCCTGACAGGGGAGGACACCGGGGAGCTGTTTTTT.

Only one count was recorded for this clone. V is TRBV3-1 (or the pseudogene TRBV3-2) and J is TRBJ1-1; D remains ambiguous. V dropped 0 bases and J dropped 4 bases, with 12 bases sitting between them. The germline V gene has CDR1 LGHDT and CDR2 YNNKEL (reference sequence). The CDR3 runs 15 residues. The CDR3 DNA reads TGTGCCAGCAGCCAAGAAGCGGGTGCGAGCACTGAAGCTTTCTTT. Amino acids: CASSQEAGASTEAFF.

CDR3: CASSLAGLAPDTQYF. CDR3 coding DNA: TGTGCCAGCAGCTTGGCGGGGTTGGCCCCAGATACGCAGTATTTT. This rearrangement joins TRBV5-4 to TRBJ2-3; D may be TRBD2 (5 bases). The CDR3 has 15 amino acids. The V end lost 0 bases, the J end lost 4 bases, and 12 bases lay between the germline ends. Germline loops: CDR1 SGHNT, CDR2 YYREEE (reference sequence).

The chain links TRBV10-3 to TRBJ1-1; D perhaps matches TRBD1 (6 bases). Trimming pared 0 bases from V and 10 bases from J, leaving 18 bases between. Germline CDR1 ENHRY, CDR2 SYGVKD. The CDR3 totals 15 residues. In DNA, the CDR3 is TGTGCCATCAGTGAGTCAACAGGGTTCGGTGAGGGAGCTTTCTTT. This gives the protein CAISESTGFGEGAFF.

The table lists this clone with a few counts. The chain uses TRBV27 and TRBJ1-2; 7 bases line up with TRBD1. The germline V gene has CDR1 MNHEY and CDR2 SMNVEV (reference sequence). The CDR3 contains 15 residues. Trimming cost V 4 bases and J 4 bases; bases outside gene matches: 9. This CDR3 reads CASSSRGGGSYGYTF. The CDR3 nucleotides are TGTGCCAGCAGTTCCCGTGGAGGGGGCTCCTATGGCTACACCTTC.